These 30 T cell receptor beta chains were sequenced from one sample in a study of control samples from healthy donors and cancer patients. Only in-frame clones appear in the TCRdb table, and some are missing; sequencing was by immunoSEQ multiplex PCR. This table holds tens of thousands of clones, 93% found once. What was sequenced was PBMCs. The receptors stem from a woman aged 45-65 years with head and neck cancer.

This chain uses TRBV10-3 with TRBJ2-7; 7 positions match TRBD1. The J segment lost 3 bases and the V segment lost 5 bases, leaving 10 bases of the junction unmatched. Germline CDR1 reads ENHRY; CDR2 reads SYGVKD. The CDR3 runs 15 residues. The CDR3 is CAISTLQGLSYEQYF. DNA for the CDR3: TGTGCCATCAGTACCCTACAGGGGTTAAGCTACGAGCAGTACTTC.

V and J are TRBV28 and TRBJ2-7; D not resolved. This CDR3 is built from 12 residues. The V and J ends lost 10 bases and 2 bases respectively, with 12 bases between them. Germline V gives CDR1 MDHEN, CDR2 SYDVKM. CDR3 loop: CAILPSTYEQYF. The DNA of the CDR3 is TGTGCCATCCTCCCAAGCACCTACGAGCAGTACTTC.

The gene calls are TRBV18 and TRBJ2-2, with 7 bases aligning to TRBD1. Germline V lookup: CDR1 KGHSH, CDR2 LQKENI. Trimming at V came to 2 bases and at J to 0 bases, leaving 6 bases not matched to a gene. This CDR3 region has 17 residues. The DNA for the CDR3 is TGTGCCAGCTCACCAACGGGACAGAGAACGAACACCGGGGAGCTGTTTTTT. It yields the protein CASSPTGQRTNTGELFF.

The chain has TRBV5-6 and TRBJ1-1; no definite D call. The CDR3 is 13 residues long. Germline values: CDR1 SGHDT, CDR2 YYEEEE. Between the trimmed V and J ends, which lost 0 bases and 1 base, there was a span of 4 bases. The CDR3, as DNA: TGTGCCAGCAGCTTGGAAGAGAACACTGAAGCTTTCTTT. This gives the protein CASSLEENTEAFF.

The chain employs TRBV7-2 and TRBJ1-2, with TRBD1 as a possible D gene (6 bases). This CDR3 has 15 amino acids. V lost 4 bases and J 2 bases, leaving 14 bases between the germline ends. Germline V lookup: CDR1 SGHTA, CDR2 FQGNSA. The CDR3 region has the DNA TGTGCCAGCAGCTCTCCGGGACAACTAAACTATGGCTACACCTTC. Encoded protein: CASSSPGQLNYGYTF.

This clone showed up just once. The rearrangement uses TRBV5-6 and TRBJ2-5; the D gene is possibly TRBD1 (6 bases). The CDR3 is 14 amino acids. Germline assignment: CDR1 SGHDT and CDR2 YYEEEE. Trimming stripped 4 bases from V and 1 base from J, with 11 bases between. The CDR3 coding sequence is TGTGCCAGCAGCCCCAGACAGGTCCAAGAGACCCAGTACTTC. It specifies CASSPRQVQETQYF.

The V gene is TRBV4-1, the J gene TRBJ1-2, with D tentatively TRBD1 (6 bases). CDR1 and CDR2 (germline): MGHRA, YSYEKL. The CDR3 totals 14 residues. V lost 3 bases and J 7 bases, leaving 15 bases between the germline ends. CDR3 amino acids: CASSHQEQGRGYTF. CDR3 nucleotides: TGCGCCAGCAGCCACCAGGAACAGGGACGTGGCTACACCTTC.

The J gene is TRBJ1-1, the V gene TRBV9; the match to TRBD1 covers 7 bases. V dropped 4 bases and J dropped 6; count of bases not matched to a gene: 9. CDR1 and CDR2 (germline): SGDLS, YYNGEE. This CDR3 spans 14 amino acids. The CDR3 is CASSSPGGGAEAFF. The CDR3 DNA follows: TGTGCCAGCAGCTCCCCAGGGGGAGGGGCTGAAGCTTTCTTT.

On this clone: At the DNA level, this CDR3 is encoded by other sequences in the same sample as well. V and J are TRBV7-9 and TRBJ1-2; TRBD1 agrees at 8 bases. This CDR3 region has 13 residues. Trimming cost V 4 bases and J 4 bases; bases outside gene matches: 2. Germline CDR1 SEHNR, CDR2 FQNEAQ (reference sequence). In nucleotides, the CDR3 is TGTGCCAGCAGCTGGGGACAGGTCTATGGCTACACCTTC. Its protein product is CASSWGQVYGYTF.

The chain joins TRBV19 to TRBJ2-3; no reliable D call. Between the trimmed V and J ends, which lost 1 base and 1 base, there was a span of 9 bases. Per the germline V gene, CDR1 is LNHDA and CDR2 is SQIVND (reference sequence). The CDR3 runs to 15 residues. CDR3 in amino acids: CASSIGAYGTDTQYF. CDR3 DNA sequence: TGTGCCAGTAGTATAGGGGCCTACGGCACAGATACGCAGTATTTT.

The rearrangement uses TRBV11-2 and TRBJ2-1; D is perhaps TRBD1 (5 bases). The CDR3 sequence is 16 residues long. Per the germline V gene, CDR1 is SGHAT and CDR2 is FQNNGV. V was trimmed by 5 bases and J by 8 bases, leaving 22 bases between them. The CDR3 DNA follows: TGTGCCAGCAGCCTTTTCAGGGTGTCTATTGGGGATGAGCAGTTCTTC. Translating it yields CASSLFRVSIGDEQFF. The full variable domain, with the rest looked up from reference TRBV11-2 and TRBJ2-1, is EAGVAQSPRYKIIEKRQSVAFWCNPISGHATLYWYQQILGQGPKLLIQFQNNGVVDDSQLPKDRFSAERLKGVDSTLKIQPAKLEDSAVYLCASSLFRVSIGDEQFFGPGTRLTVL.

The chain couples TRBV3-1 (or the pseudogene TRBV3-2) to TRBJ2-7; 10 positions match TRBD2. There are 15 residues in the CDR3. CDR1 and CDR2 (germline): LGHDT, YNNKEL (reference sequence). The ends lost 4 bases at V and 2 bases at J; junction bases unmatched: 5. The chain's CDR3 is CASSPTSGNTYEQYF. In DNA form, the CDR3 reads TGTGCCAGCAGCCCCACTAGCGGGAATACCTACGAGCAGTACTTC.

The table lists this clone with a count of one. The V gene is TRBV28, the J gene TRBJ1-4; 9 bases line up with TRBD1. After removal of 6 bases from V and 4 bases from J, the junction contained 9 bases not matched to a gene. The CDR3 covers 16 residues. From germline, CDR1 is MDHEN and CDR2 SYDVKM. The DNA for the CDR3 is TGTGCCAGCAGCGCCGCGGGACAGGGTTTTAATGAAAAACTGTTTTTT. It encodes CASSAAGQGFNEKLFF.

The CDR3 sequence: CAISEGQAFNYGYTF. The CDR3 DNA reads TGTGCCATCAGCGAAGGACAGGCATTCAACTATGGCTACACCTTC. V and J are TRBV10-3 and TRBJ1-2; 7 bases agree with TRBD1. The CDR3 sequence is 15 residues long. The germline CDR1 and CDR2 sequences are ENHRY and SYGVKD. V lost 6 bases to trimming and J lost 2 bases; unmatched junction nucleotides: 9.

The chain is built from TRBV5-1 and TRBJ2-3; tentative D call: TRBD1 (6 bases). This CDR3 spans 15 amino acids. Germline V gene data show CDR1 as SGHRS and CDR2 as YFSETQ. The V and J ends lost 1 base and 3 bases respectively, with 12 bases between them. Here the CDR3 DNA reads TGCGCCAGCAGCTTGCGACAGGAAGCAACAGATACGCAGTATTTT. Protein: CASSLRQEATDTQYF.

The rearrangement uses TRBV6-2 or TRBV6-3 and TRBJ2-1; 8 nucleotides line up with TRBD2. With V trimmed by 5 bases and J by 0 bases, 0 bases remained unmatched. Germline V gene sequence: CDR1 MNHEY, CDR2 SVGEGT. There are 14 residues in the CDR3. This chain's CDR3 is CASSSGSSYNEQFF. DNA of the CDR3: TGTGCCAGCAGTAGCGGGAGCTCCTACAATGAGCAGTTCTTC.

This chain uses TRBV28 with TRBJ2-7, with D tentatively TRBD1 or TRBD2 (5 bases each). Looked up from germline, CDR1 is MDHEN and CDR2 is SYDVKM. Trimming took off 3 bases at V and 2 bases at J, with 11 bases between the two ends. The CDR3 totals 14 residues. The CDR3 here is CASSFPGPTYEQYF. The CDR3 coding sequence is TGTGCCAGCAGTTTCCCGGGACCCACCTACGAGCAGTACTTC. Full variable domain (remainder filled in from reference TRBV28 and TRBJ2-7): DVKVTQSSRYLVKRTGEKVFLECVQDMDHENMFWYRQDPGLGLRLIYFSYDVKMKEKGDIPEGYSVSREKKERFSLILESASTNQTSMYLCASSFPGPTYEQYFGPGTRLTVT.

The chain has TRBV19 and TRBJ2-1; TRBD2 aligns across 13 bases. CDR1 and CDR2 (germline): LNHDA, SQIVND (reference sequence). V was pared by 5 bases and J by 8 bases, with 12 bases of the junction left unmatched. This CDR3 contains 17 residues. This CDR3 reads CASSSRAGTSGIDEQFF. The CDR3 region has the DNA TGTGCCAGTAGTTCAAGAGCCGGGACTAGCGGGATAGATGAGCAGTTCTTC.

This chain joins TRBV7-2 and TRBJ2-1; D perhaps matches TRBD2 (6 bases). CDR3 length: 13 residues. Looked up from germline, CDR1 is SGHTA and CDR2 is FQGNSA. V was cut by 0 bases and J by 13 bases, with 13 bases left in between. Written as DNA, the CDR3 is TGTGCCAGCAGCTTAGCAATCGGGAGAGCACAGTTCTTC. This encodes CASSLAIGRAQFF.

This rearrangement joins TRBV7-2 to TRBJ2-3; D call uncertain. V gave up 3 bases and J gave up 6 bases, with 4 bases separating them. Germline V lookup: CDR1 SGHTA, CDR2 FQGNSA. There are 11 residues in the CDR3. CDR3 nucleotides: TGTGCCAGCAGCTTTTTTGATACGCAGTATTTT. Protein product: CASSFFDTQYF.

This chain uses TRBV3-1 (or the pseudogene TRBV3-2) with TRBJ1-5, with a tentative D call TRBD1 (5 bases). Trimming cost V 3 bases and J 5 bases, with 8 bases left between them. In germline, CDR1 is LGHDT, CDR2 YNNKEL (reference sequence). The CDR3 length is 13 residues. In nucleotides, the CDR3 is TGTGCCAGCAGCCAGGCGGGGGATCAGCCCCAGCATTTT. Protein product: CASSQAGDQPQHF.

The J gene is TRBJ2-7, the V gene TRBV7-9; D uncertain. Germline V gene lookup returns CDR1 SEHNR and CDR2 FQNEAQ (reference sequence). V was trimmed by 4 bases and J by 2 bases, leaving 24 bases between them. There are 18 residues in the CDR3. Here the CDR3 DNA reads TGTGCCAGCAGCTCGAGCACACAGACCAACATAACAACCTACGAGCAGTACTTC. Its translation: CASSSSTQTNITTYEQYF. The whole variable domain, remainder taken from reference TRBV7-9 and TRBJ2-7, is DTGVSQNPRHKITKRGQNVTFRCDPISEHNRLYWYRQTLGQGPEFLTYFQNEAQLEKSRLLSDRFSAERPKGSFSTLEIQRTEQGDSAMYLCASSSSTQTNITTYEQYFGPGTRLTVT.

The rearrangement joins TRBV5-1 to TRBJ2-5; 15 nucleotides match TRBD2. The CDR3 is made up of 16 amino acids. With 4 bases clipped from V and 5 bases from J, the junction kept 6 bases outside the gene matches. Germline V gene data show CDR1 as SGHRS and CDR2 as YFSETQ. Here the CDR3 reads CASSRTSGREWETQYF. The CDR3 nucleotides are TGCGCCAGCAGCCGGACTAGCGGGAGGGAGTGGGAGACCCAGTACTTC.

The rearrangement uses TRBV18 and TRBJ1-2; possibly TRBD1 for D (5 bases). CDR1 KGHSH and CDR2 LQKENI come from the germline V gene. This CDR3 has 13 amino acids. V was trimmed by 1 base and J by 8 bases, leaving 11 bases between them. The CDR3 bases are TGTGCCAGCTCACCACGAGGGGATGAGGGCTACACCTTC. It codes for CASSPRGDEGYTF.

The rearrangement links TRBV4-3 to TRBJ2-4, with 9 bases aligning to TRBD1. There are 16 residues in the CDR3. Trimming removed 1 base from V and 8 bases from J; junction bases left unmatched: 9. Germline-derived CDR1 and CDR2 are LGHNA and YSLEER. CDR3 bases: TGCGCCAGCAGCCAAGGAGAGCGGACAGGGGCAGACATTCAGTACTTC. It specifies CASSQGERTGADIQYF.

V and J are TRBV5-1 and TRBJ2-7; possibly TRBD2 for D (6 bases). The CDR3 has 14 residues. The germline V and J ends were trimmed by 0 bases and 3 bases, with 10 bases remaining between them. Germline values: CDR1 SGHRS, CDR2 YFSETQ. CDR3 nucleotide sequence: TGCGCCAGCAGCTTGGTGCCCGGGGGCTACGAGCAGTACTTC. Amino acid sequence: CASSLVPGGYEQYF.

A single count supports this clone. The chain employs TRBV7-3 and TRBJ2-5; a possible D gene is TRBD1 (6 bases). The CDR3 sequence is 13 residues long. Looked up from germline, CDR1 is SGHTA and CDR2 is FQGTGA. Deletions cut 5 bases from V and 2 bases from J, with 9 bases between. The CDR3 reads CASSQGQQETQYF. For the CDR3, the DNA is TGTGCCAGCAGCCAGGGACAACAAGAGACCCAGTACTTC.

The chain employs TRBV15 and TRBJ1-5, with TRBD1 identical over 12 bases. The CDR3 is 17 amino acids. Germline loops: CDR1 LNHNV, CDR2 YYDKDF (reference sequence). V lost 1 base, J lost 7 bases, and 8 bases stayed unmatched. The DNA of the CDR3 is TGTGCCACCAGCAGAGTTGGGACAGGGGGCCGAGGCCAGCCCCAGCATTTT. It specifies CATSRVGTGGRGQPQHF. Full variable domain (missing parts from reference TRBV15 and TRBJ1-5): DAMVIQNPRYQVTQFGKPVTLSCSQTLNHNVMYWYQQKSSQAPKLLFHYYDKDFNNEADTPDNFQSRRPNTSFCFLDIRSPGLGDTAMYLCATSRVGTGGRGQPQHFGDGTRLSIL.

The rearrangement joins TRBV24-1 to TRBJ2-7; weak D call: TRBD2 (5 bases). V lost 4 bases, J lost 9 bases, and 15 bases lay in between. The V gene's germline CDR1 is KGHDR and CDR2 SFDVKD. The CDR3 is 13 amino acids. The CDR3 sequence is CATSDPRRQRQYF. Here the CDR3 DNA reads TGTGCCACCAGTGACCCGAGGAGGCAGAGGCAGTACTTC.

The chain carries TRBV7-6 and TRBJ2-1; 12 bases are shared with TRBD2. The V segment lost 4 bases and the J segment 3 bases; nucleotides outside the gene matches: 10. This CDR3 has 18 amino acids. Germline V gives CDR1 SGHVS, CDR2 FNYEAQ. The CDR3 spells CASSSVRTSGAFYNEQFF. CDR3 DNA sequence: TGTGCCAGCAGCTCCGTAAGGACTAGCGGGGCCTTCTACAATGAGCAGTTCTTC.